The TCR beta chain under discussion was sequenced for a study of cytomegalovirus exposure and HLA in healthy donors. The PCR had 60 Vbeta and 13 Jbeta primers. TCRdb keeps only in-frame clones here, not all; method: immunoSEQ multiplex PCR. The sample yields about 150,000 clones, 80% to 85% seen once. Whole-study results and caveats: Later analysis associated a missense DCLRE1C variant with TCR beta V- and J-gene trimming.

Per germline, CDR1 MNHEY and CDR2 SMNVEV (reference sequence). V dropped 8 bases and J dropped 4; count of bases not matched to a gene: 10. This CDR3 has 15 residues. Comments on this clone: The antigen is undetermined.

Specimen: PBMCs. The source of this sequence is a boy between 2 and 15 years old in good health and CMV-seronegative. This chain uses TRBV27 with TRBJ2-1; 8 bases fit TRBD2. The CDR3 here is CASCTSGSRYNEQFF. CDR3 nucleotide sequence: TGTGCCAGCTGCACAAGCGGGAGTCGGTACAATGAGCAGTTCTTC.